The present T cell receptor (beta chain) was sequenced within a study of shared clonotypes between healthy human individuals. The wider study: Each donor's CD8 memory used one plate, CD8 naive two, each CD4 subset three. Findings of the study overall: Exclusively blood specimens were collected; tissue repertoires likely differ.

The assay was immunoSEQ multiplex PCR, and TCRdb's table has in-frame clones only and misses some. This sample has 2 million to 2.5 million clones; approximately 96% occur once, and the top ten carry more than 0.1%. Germline V lookup: CDR1 LGHNA, CDR2 YSLEER. The CDR3 runs 15 residues. The V and J ends lost 5 bases and 8 bases respectively, with 19 bases between them. A word on this clone: No antigen is known for it.

The sequencing sample was made of naive CD4+ T cells sorted from blood. Subset described: CD45RA+ positively selected. This chain uses TRBV4-3 with TRBJ1-5, with a tentative D call TRBD1 (5 bases). This clonotype was obtained from a young man in good health. The CDR3 reads CASSRGLGRIEPQHF. The CDR3 DNA reads TGCGCCAGCAGCAGGGGTTTAGGCAGGATAGAGCCCCAGCATTTT.